This TCR beta chain emerged from a study of CD8 T cells in Susac syndrome. TEMRA cells underwent FACS enrichment and CD8+ and CD4+ T cells underwent negative isolation. Losses at the gene ends were 4 bases for V and 6 bases for J; bases not matched to a gene: 7. The CDR3 contains 14 residues. Germline loops: CDR1 MDHEN, CDR2 SYDVKM. Roughly 0.45 to 1 ug RNA was reverse transcribed with random hexamers. Each CDR3 protein gets one entry after TCRdb re-called the immunoSEQ multiplex PCR reads with MiXCR. The top ten hold approximately 0.3% of the sample, which has about 140,000 distinct CDR3 sequences, over 85% seen once.

The sequencing input was CD8+ T cells from PBMCs. The clonotype originates from a human donor in good health. This chain joins TRBV28 and TRBJ2-7, with 9 bases identical to TRBD1. The CDR3 nucleotides are TGTGCCAGCAGTTACGGGACAGGGTTATCCGAGCAGTACTTC. Protein: CASSYGTGLSEQYF.